This T cell receptor beta chain was sequenced for a study of blood T cell repertoires in COVID-19 (dated by TCRdb to about 2020). As for the study more broadly: Collaborator samples came from the United States, Italy and Spain and covered acute and convalescent phases of COVID-19. The dataset comprised deeply sampled blood TCRbeta repertoires from subjects exposed to, actively infected with, or recovered from COVID-19. A de-identified subject ID, COVID-19 status, age in years and sex were almost always included in the sample metadata. Where available, HLA class I and class II types were taken from metadata supplied by the sample provider and were not determined by assay-based typing. The prospective study material was composed of cDNA or gDNA derived from T cells, B-cell-depleted T cells, or PBMCs. Samples were obtained from the ongoing ImmuneRACE study (first 160 participants) and from 1,000 to 1,500 subjects provided by 6 global collaborators. The repertoires were released in a freely available public database intended as a resource for research on the immune response to SARS-CoV-2.

TCRbeta CDR3 regions were amplified from genomic DNA using the immunoSEQ Assay, a bias-controlled multiplex PCR. On the authors' methods: The number of nucleated cells in each sample was estimated by amplification of reference gene primers within the assay. To quantify the absolute abundance of each unique TCRbeta CDR3 rearrangement, sequence reads were collapsed and filtered. For each sample, productive Simpson clonality was calculated by taking the square root of Simpson's diversity index across productive rearrangements. TCRdb re-hosts the immuneACCESS table, in-frame sequences only. Its copies lack some clones; in the studies checked, an unresolved V gene accounts for under half of them, and the cause for the rest is not known. V and J calls plus clone size are reproduced from that table; the DNA served to infer D and trimming. The table for this sample lists approximately 260,000 clones; roughly 89% of them were counted only once. The ten largest clones take up around 4.6% of the sample.

V trim: 4 bases; J trim: 6 bases; unmatched bases: 11. The germline V gene (reference sequence) sets CDR1 to SEHNR and CDR2 to FQNEAQ. From the cysteine through the phenylalanine, the CDR3 covers 15 amino acids. Kept here is only the CDR3 DNA, which spans 45 bases and is read in frame from base 1. What the authors observed across the whole study: The quantity of clinical and demographic metadata differed by source and by participant and was supplied without curation.

Turning to this clone: Its antigen is currently not known. No quality values exist for individual bases; no much larger clone is one base distant.

Another Seattle source contributed samples from volunteer blood donors who had recovered from COVID-19. Each collaborating institution followed its own protocols to collect whole blood in K2EDTA tubes. For TCRbeta analysis, collaborator samples were shipped as frozen whole blood, as isolated PBMCs, or as DNA extracted from either sample type. Material: peripheral blood. The V gene is TRBV7-9 and the J gene is TRBJ2-7, and 8 junction bases match TRBD2. The TCR sequence derives from a woman aged 35 to 49 who had recovered from COVID-19. The CDR3 region: CASSWAQRGRGEQYF. The DNA sequence is as follows: TGTGCCAGCAGCTGGGCCCAGCGGGGGCGCGGCGAGCAGTACTTC. Reference TRBV7-9 and TRBJ2-7 genes cover what lies past the CDR3, so the full variable domain is DTGVSQNPRHKITKRGQNVTFRCDPISEHNRLYWYRQTLGQGPEFLTYFQNEAQLEKSRLLSDRFSAERPKGSFSTLEIQRTEQGDSAMYLCASSWAQRGRGEQYFGPGTRLTVT.